The source of this T cell receptor beta chain is a study of blood T cells in healthy people across ages. Looked up from germline, CDR1 is DFQATT and CDR2 is SNEGSKA (reference sequence). This CDR3 is built from 13 residues. The V and J ends lost 1 base and 0 bases respectively, with 7 bases between them. This clonotype was counted a few times. The antigen remains unidentified. Then a second PCR, running roughly 7 to 11 cycles, was carried out with a sample-barcoded 5' primer and a J-beta primer mix. MiXCR, run by TCRdb on the 5' RACE reads, gives a single entry per CDR3 protein. The sample has roughly 800,000 distinct CDR3 sequences, 58% seen once. Each donor gave 9 to 10 milliliters of peripheral blood. Study observations and caveats: Nothing was known about donor CMV status, and this possibly confounded expanded clonotype changes. Naive CD4+ cell counts and diversity both ran higher in long-lived than in aged donors.

The chain links TRBV20-1 to TRBJ2-7, with D uncertain. The sequenced sample was blood. This clonotype was sampled from a man aged 25 to 40 in good health. The CDR3, as DNA: TGCAGTGCTAGAGCGTGGAGCTCCTACGAGCAGTACTTC. Its protein product is CSARAWSSYEQYF.